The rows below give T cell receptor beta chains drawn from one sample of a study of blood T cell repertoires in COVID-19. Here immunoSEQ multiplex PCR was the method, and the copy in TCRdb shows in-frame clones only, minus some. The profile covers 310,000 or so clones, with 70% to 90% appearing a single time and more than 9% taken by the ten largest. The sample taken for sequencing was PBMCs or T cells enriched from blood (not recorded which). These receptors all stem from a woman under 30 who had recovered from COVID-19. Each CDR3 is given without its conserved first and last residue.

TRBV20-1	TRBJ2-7	SASLPGTGSYEQY
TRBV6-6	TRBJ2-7	ASSPQASGNLNEQY
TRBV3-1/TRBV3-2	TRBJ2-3	ASSHGQRGAPADTQY
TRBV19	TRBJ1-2	ASRRAGTGQYGYT
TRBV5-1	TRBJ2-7	ASSLALAGVYEQY
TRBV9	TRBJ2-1	ASSGRQGVDYNEQF
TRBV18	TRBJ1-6	ASSLSAAGNNNSPLH
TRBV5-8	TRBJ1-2	ASSLQDHYGYT
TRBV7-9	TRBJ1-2	ASSPRTGSSGYT
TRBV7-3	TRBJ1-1	ASSLENTYTEAF
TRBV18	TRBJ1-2	ASSPGRSGAYGYT
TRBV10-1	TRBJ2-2	ASSESGIGNASTGELF
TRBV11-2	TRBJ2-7	ASSLEAGLTYEQY
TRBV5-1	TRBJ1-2	ASSLPLGQDYNYGYT
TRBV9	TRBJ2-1	ASSAHIGFGDEQF
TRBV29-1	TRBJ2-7	SVVWGYRGDEQY
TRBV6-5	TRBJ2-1	ATNQDNEQF
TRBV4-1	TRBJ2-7	ASSRLAGIYEQY
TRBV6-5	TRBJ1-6	ASRQNSPLH
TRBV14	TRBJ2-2	ASSPNLVTGELF
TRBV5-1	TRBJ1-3	ASSLSRGFSGNTIY
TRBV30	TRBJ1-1	ACPRQGETEAF
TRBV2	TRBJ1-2	ASSEEGMNYGYT
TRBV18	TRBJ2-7	ASSPDGGVPGGY
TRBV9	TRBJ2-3	ASSVLAGTSTDTQY
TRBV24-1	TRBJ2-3	ATSDSSGRPTDTQY
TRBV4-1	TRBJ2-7	ASSQVARRGSYEQY
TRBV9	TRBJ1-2	ASSVGILGNNYGYT
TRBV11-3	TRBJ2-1	ASSLSTSAYNEQF
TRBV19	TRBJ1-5	ASSSYLTGLNSNQPQH
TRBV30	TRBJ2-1	AWSVGDTYNEQF
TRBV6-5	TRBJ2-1	ASSYRTGGRDEQF
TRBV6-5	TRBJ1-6	ASSYSAGGDSPLH
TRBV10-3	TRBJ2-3	AISESQREADTQY
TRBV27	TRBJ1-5	ASSPIDSLNQPQH
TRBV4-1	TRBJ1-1	ASSQRTVLNTEAF
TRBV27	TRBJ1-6	ASREWTGSLVLTSNSPLH
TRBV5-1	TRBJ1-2	ASSLASNYGYT
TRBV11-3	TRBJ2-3	ASSFRPLTDTQY
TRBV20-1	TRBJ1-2	SASPGGVYGYT
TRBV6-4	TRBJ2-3	ASRRGADTDTQY
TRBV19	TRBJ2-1	ASQDRAGNEQF
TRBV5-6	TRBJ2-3	ASSLWEWEGRTDTQY
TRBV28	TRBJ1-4	ASTTGQGVEKLF
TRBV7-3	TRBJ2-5	ASSVGGGYQETQY
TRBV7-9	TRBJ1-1	ASSSRTGRNTEAF